This paragraph covers one T cell receptor beta chain sequence. No antigen is known for it. Within one base of it there is no much larger clone, and no base qualities were kept. TCRbeta CDR3 regions were amplified from genomic DNA by means of the immunoSEQ Assay, a bias-controlled multiplex PCR. On the study's bioinformatics: Nucleated cell counts per sample were estimated from amplification of reference gene primers within the assay. To quantify the absolute abundance of each unique TCRbeta CDR3 rearrangement, sequence reads were collapsed and filtered. For each sample, productive Simpson clonality was calculated by taking the square root of Simpson's diversity index across productive rearrangements. This immuneACCESS table, as held by TCRdb, lists in-frame sequences with V and J called but not all clones. Of the missing ones, under half trace to an unresolved V gene in checked studies; the others have no known cause. D and trimming were read from the DNA, whereas the V and J calls and clone size are those reported in that table. In this sample the table shows about 180,000 clones, 88% of which occur a single time. The top ten hold 9% of the sample.

The data stem from a study of blood T cell repertoires in COVID-19 (dated by TCRdb to 2019 to 2021). As for the study more broadly: The collaborator samples originated in the United States, Italy and Spain and spanned the acute and convalescent phases of COVID-19. The material from the prospective study consisted of cDNA or gDNA derived from T cells, B-cell-depleted T cells, or PBMCs. Deeply sampled blood TCRbeta repertoires from subjects exposed to, actively infected with, or recovered from COVID-19 were included in the dataset. The repertoires were made available in a free public database intended to serve as a resource for research on the immune response to SARS-CoV-2. The samples were drawn from the first 160 participants of the ongoing ImmuneRACE study and from 950 to 1,500 subjects provided by 6 global collaborators. Sample metadata almost always included a de-identified subject ID, COVID-19 status, age in years and sex. HLA class I and class II types, where available, came from metadata supplied by the sample provider rather than from assay-based typing.

V sheds 3 bases and J sheds 1 base, leaving 15 bases between their ends. The germline V gene specifies KGHSH as CDR1 and LQKENI as CDR2. Reading from cysteine to phenylalanine, the CDR3 counts 16 amino acids. This entry keeps only the CDR3 DNA: 48 bases, framed from base 1. Participants in the prospective study were aged roughly 18 to 100 years, lived in 20 to 30 United States geographic areas, and enrolled through a virtual design. In the prospective study, cohorts were assigned on the basis of participant-reported clinical history obtained from a screening survey and a study questionnaire. Recovered participants in ImmuneRACE Cohort 3 were defined as having two consecutive negative NP/OP PCR tests, clearance from a healthcare professional, or resolution of symptoms. Each participant in the prospective study had whole blood, serum and a nasopharyngeal or oropharyngeal swab collected by mobile phlebotomists. Prospective study participants could optionally give additional blood draws and questionnaires over a roughly 2-month period. Before DNA extraction, blood samples from the prospective study were shipped at room temperature or frozen.

Overall study outcomes, separate from this receptor: Clinical and demographic metadata were provided uncurated, with the amount varying by source and participant.

What was sequenced was PBMCs or T cells enriched from blood (not recorded which). This sequence originates from a young woman who had recovered from COVID-19. Rearrangement joined TRBV18 to TRBJ1-1; a tentative D match to TRBD1 spans 5 bases. The encoded CDR3 is CASSPAIGGENTEAFF. The base sequence is TGTGCCAGCTCACCTGCCATTGGGGGGGAGAACACTGAAGCTTTCTTT.